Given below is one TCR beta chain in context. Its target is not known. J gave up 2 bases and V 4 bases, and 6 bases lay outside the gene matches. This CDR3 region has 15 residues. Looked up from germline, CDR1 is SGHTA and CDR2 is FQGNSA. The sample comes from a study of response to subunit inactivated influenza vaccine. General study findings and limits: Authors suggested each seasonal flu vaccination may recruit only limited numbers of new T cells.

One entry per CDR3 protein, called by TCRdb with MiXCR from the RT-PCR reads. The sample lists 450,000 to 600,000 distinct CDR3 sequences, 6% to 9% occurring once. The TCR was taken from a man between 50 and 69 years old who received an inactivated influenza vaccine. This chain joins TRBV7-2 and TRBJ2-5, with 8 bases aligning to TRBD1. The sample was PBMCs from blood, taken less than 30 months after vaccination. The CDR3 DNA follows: TGTGCCAGCAGCTCGTGGACAGGGAAGCAAGAGACCCAGTACTTC. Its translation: CASSSWTGKQETQYF.